These 22 T cell receptor beta chains share one sample of origin, sequenced in a study of blood T cells in healthy people across ages. Through a sample-barcoded 5' primer and a J-beta primer mix, a second PCR was run for roughly 7 to 12 cycles. TCRdb independently ran MiXCR on the 5' RACE reads; one entry per CDR3 protein. The data contain about 1.6 million distinct CDR3 sequences, about 35% of them seen just once; the ten biggest clones take up around 10%. The sequencing sample was made of blood. The source of these receptors is a woman in her 30s in good health.

The sample holds many counts of this clonotype. The CDR3 region is CSAQRGAGGLISEQFF. The CDR3 DNA is TGCAGCGCCCAAAGAGGTGCGGGGGGGCTCATCAGTGAGCAGTTCTTC. The rearrangement uses TRBV29-1 and TRBJ2-1, with 9 bases aligning to TRBD2. Germline assignment: CDR1 SQVTM and CDR2 ANQGSEA. The CDR3 runs 16 residues. V lost 7 bases and J lost 9; bases outside the gene matches: 19.

CDR3 amino acids: CASSRTGTGDYEQYF. Here the CDR3 DNA reads TGTGCCAGCAGCCGAACCGGGACAGGAGACTACGAGCAGTACTTC. The V and J genes are TRBV27 and TRBJ2-7, with TRBD1 identical over 8 bases. V shed 6 bases, J shed 3 bases, and the junction held 10 bases outside the gene matches. This CDR3 contains 15 residues. Germline-derived CDR1 and CDR2 are MNHEY and SMNVEV (reference sequence).

Remarks on this clonotype: A junction end diverges from the germline sequence, so it may reflect a read error. J is TRBJ2-1 and V is TRBV7-9; D unclear. The CDR3 extends over 12 amino acids. Germline lookup yields CDR1 SEHNR and CDR2 FQNEAQ (reference sequence). Here the CDR3 reads CANSLHTNEQFF. CDR3 DNA sequence: TGTGCCAACAGCTTACATACCAATGAGCAGTTCTTC.

The V gene is TRBV2, the J gene TRBJ1-2, with a tentative D call TRBD1 (5 bases). Looked up from germline, CDR1 is SNHLY and CDR2 is FYNNEI. Trimming took off 11 bases at V and 6 bases at J, with 16 bases between the two ends. The CDR3 consists of 12 residues. CDR3 nucleotide sequence: TGTGCCTGCCCGGGGCCGGAGGATGGCTACACCTTC. Its translation: CACPGPEDGYTF.

This clonotype was found a few times. CDR3 nucleotides: TGTGCCAGCAGTACTGACAGCTCCAAACTTAGGTATAGCAATCAGCCCCAGCATTTT. Encoded protein: CASSTDSSKLRYSNQPQHF. The V call is TRBV6-5, the J call TRBJ1-5; possible D gene TRBD1, 5 bases. Trimming took off 5 bases at V and 0 bases at J, with 23 bases between the two ends. The CDR3 consists of 19 residues. CDR1 and CDR2 from the germline V gene are MNHEY and SVGAGI.

V gene TRBV18 combines with J gene TRBJ2-1, with 8 bases matching TRBD2. The CDR3 sequence is 15 residues long. V trimming: 1 base; J trimming: 6 bases; junction bases outside the gene matches: 5. Germline V gene lookup returns CDR1 KGHSH and CDR2 LQKENI. The CDR3 spells CASSPRAGVGNEQFF. The DNA for the CDR3 is TGTGCCAGCTCACCACGAGCGGGAGTGGGCAATGAGCAGTTCTTC.

This clonotype was seen more than once but under ten times. This chain links TRBV4-2 with TRBJ2-1; possibly TRBD2 for D (6 bases). Germline lookup yields CDR1 LGHNA and CDR2 YNFKEQ. CDR3 length equals 16 residues. V lost 2 bases and J lost 3, with 14 bases in between. CDR3 coding DNA: TGTGCCAGCAGCCAACATTTGCAGGGAGGCTACAATGAGCAGTTCTTC. This encodes CASSQHLQGGYNEQFF.

In its sample, this clonotype was seen once. V gene TRBV20-1 combines with J gene TRBJ2-4, with 9 bases identical to TRBD2. The assigned J gene may be wrong: the sequence end matches TRBJ2-7 better. This CDR3 contains 15 residues. The germline V gene has CDR1 DFQATT and CDR2 SNEGSKA (reference sequence). The CDR3, as DNA: TGCAGTGCTAGAGATCCTGGGACTAGCCCTTACGAGCAGTACTTC. Translating it yields CSARDPGTSPYEQYF.

The rearrangement links TRBV7-2 to TRBJ2-3; D possibly corresponds to TRBD1 (5 bases). The germline CDR1 and CDR2 sequences are SGHTA and FQGNSA. The CDR3 is made up of 16 amino acids. The V end was cut by 1 base, the J end by 2 bases, with 13 bases between. CDR3 region: CASSLGRQRPTDTQYF. DNA for the CDR3: TGTGCCAGCAGCTTAGGCAGACAGCGACCCACAGATACGCAGTATTTT.

The chain uses TRBV27 and TRBJ2-7, with D hard to call. Germline CDR1 and CDR2: MNHEY and SMNVEV (reference sequence). This CDR3 has 15 residues. The germline V and J ends were trimmed by 5 bases and 4 bases, with 18 bases remaining between them. The chain's CDR3 is CASSVARSWAYEQYF. CDR3 in DNA: TGTGCCAGCAGTGTCGCCAGGTCATGGGCGTACGAGCAGTACTTC.

This clonotype was observed a few times. The V gene is TRBV7-3, the J gene TRBJ2-3, with 8 bases that match TRBD2. The CDR3 length is 19 residues. The V segment lost 5 bases and the J segment 6 bases; nucleotides outside the gene matches: 22. The germline CDR1 and CDR2 sequences are SGHTA and FQGTGA. For the CDR3, the DNA is TGTGCCAGCAGCCCCACCCTCAGGACTAGCCCTCACCATGGGGATACGCAGTATTTT. Its protein is CASSPTLRTSPHHGDTQYF.

The sample holds a few counts of this clonotype. The V call is TRBV20-1, the J call TRBJ2-7; no reliable D call. Germline CDR1 is DFQATT and CDR2 is SNEGSKA (reference sequence). The V end lost 5 bases, the J end lost 2 bases, and 13 bases lay between the germline ends. The CDR3 is 13 amino acids. The CDR3 nucleotides are TGCAGTGCTTATGAATCCCTCACCTACGAGCAGTACTTC. Translated: CSAYESLTYEQYF.

Only a few counts were recorded for this clonotype. This sequence joins TRBV6-5 and TRBJ2-7; D possibly corresponds to TRBD2 (6 bases). This CDR3 spans 14 amino acids. Germline CDR1 MNHEY, CDR2 SVGAGI. V lost 4 bases to trimming and J lost 3 bases, with 13 bases between them. The CDR3 reads CASSFRGGYYEQYF. In DNA, the CDR3 is TGTGCCAGCAGTTTCCGCGGAGGGTACTACGAGCAGTACTTC.

This clonotype has more than one count but fewer than ten. The V gene is TRBV25-1, the J gene TRBJ2-7; D gene uncertain. Germline V gene sequence: CDR1 MGHDK, CDR2 SYGVNS. The CDR3 is 15 residues long. Between the trimmed V and J ends, which lost 3 bases and 2 bases, there was a span of 14 bases. The CDR3 here is CASSDRSAKTYEQYF. The CDR3 nucleotides read TGTGCCAGCAGTGATCGATCTGCTAAGACCTACGAGCAGTACTTC.

This clonotype was recorded once. The rearrangement joins TRBV27 to TRBJ2-1, with 9 bases aligning to TRBD2. The CDR3 sequence is 16 residues long. Germline CDR1 is MNHEY and CDR2 is SMNVEV (reference sequence). The J segment lost 2 bases and the V segment lost 4 bases, leaving 6 bases of the junction unmatched. The CDR3 DNA reads TGTGCCAGCAGTTCTTTAGCGGGAGCCCCCTACAATGAGCAGTTCTTC. Translated: CASSSLAGAPYNEQFF.

This chain connects TRBV7-6 to TRBJ2-5; 8 bases are a match to TRBD2. Germline-derived CDR1 and CDR2 are SGHVS and FNYEAQ. Unmatched junction bases numbered 11, after V lost 5 bases and J lost 0 bases. The CDR3 is made up of 17 amino acids. CDR3 residues: CASSPPEERGYQETQYF. The CDR3 region has the DNA TGTGCCAGCAGCCCCCCCGAGGAGCGGGGGTACCAAGAGACCCAGTACTTC.

A few counts support this clonotype. This chain links TRBV7-9 with TRBJ1-2, with TRBD1 as a possible D gene (5 bases). This CDR3 region has 14 residues. CDR1 and CDR2 (germline): SEHNR, FQNEAQ (reference sequence). V was clipped by 5 bases and J by 6 bases, with 16 bases between them. The CDR3 DNA follows: TGTGCCAGCAGCATAGTATGGACATCCCATGGCTACACCTTC. This translates into CASSIVWTSHGYTF.

This clonotype has only a few counts. The chain recombines TRBV20-1 with TRBJ2-3, with 7 bases that match TRBD2. CDR1 and CDR2 from the germline V gene are DFQATT and SNEGSKA (reference sequence). The length of the CDR3 is 16 residues. V trimming: 0 bases; J trimming: 6 bases; junction bases outside the gene matches: 12. CDR3 DNA: TGCAGTGCTAGAGATGGGGCAGGGACTACCCGGGATACGCAGTATTTT. It codes for CSARDGAGTTRDTQYF.

This sequence joins TRBV7-2 and TRBJ2-7, with D uncertain. The V gene lost 3 bases and the J gene lost 9 bases, with 24 bases spanning the gap. CDR1 and CDR2 (germline): SGHTA, FQGNSA. CDR3 length: 16 residues. Here the CDR3 DNA reads TGTGCCAGCAGCTTTGGTGGAGAAAGGTCAGAATTAGGGCAGTACTTC. Protein sequence: CASSFGGERSELGQYF.

The V and J genes are TRBV9 and TRBJ1-1, with D tentatively TRBD1 (5 bases). Germline assignment: CDR1 SGDLS and CDR2 YYNGEE. With 0 bases removed from V and 4 bases from J, the gap between germline ends came to 10 bases. The CDR3 totals 14 residues. The CDR3 here is CASSVEPGGTEAFF. CDR3 nucleotides: TGTGCCAGCAGCGTAGAACCGGGGGGCACTGAAGCTTTCTTT.

This clonotype was seen only a few times. V usage is TRBV6-2 or TRBV6-3 and J usage is TRBJ2-7; 7 nucleotides agree with TRBD1. The CDR3 has 14 residues. Germline V gives CDR1 MNHEY, CDR2 SVGEGT. V shed 7 bases, J shed 2 bases, and the junction held 8 bases outside the gene matches. CDR3 protein: CASIPRQGTYEQYF. The CDR3 nucleotides are TGTGCCAGCATTCCAAGACAGGGCACCTACGAGCAGTACTTC.

This clonotype was seen ten or more times. The V call is TRBV5-1, the J call TRBJ2-2, with 8 bases aligning to TRBD1. Germline CDR1 is SGHRS and CDR2 is YFSETQ. Trimming cost V 4 bases and J 4 bases; bases outside gene matches: 12. This CDR3 comprises 17 residues. In nucleotides, the CDR3 is TGCGCCAGCAGCCACGGGACAGGCGGCTCCGTCACCGGGGAGCTGTTTTTT. As protein: CASSHGTGGSVTGELFF.